The entry that follows covers one TCR beta chain sequence. As yet, its antigen is unknown. PCR involved 60 Vbeta and 13 Jbeta primers. Sequencing was performed with immunoSEQ multiplex PCR; in TCRdb, only in-frame clones are kept and a portion is missing. The sample gives 130,000 or so clones, over 70% of which show up once; around 1.5% is in the top ten. These data originate in a study of cytomegalovirus exposure and HLA in healthy donors. Across the whole study: Within an early data release were approximately 85 million unique TCRs drawn from HLA-typed donors.

The CDR3 spans 16 residues. Germline V gene lookup returns CDR1 GTSNPN and CDR2 SVGIG (reference sequence). V was clipped by 4 bases and J by 0 bases, with 15 bases between them. General study results and limits: There were some public TCRs occurring in many donors, but most TCR sequences were rare. Reports described diagnosis of cytomegalovirus status by the classifier as highly specific and sensitive.

The specimen sequenced was PBMCs. The chain is built from TRBV30 and TRBJ1-4, with D hard to call. This TCR was sampled from a woman in her 40s in good health and CMV-seronegative. CDR3 DNA sequence: TGTGCCTGGACCCGTCCAGGATCTGCAACTAATGAAAAACTGTTTTTT. It yields the protein CAWTRPGSATNEKLFF.